The 21 T cell receptor beta chains given below trace back to one sample, sequenced in a study of CD8 T cells in Susac syndrome. The RNA, about 0.5 to 1 ug, was put through reverse transcription using random hexamers. TCRdb called the immunoSEQ multiplex PCR reads again in MiXCR, with one record for every CDR3 protein. Of approximately 200,000 distinct CDR3 sequences listed, roughly 94% are singletons. Sequencing used CD4+ T cells from PBMCs. These receptors were taken from a human donor with multiple sclerosis.

This clonotype appeared a single time. V is TRBV18 and J is TRBJ1-2; TRBD1 is a possible D gene (6 bases). Between the trimmed V and J ends, which lost 0 bases and 8 bases, there was a span of 16 bases. From germline, CDR1 is KGHSH and CDR2 LQKENI. This CDR3 contains 15 residues. CDR3 residues: CASSPPRTEVEGYTF. Here the CDR3 DNA reads TGTGCCAGCTCACCACCGAGGACAGAAGTGGAGGGCTACACCTTC.

This chain joins TRBV24-1 and TRBJ2-5; possibly TRBD1 or TRBD2 for D (6 bases each). Deletions cut 4 bases from V and 2 bases from J, with 13 bases between. This CDR3 region has 15 residues. Germline V CDR1 and CDR2: KGHDR, SFDVKD. In nucleotides, the CDR3 is TGTGCCACCAGTGAGGGCGGGACACAACAAGAGACCCAGTACTTC. Its protein is CATSEGGTQQETQYF.

The genes are TRBV27 and TRBJ2-1; no definite D call. Germline values: CDR1 MNHEY, CDR2 SMNVEV (reference sequence). This CDR3 region has 13 residues. Trimming took 5 bases from V and 8 from J, leaving 13 bases between them. CDR3 nucleotide sequence: TGTGCCAGCAGTCCCCTATCTTGGGATGAGCAGTTCTTC. Its translation: CASSPLSWDEQFF.

The gene calls are TRBV2 and TRBJ2-5; 10 bases align to TRBD1. The germline CDR1 and CDR2 sequences are SNHLY and FYNNEI. The CDR3 has 15 residues. V lost 10 bases to trimming and J lost 5 bases; unmatched junction nucleotides: 13. The CDR3 DNA reads as TGTGCCATTACCGGGACAGGGGCCTTGTGGGAGACCCAGTACTTC. It is translated as CAITGTGALWETQYF.

V is TRBV25-1 and J is TRBJ2-5, with TRBD1 matching 9 bases. The CDR3 length is 17 residues. After removal of 4 bases from V and 4 bases from J, the junction contained 13 bases not matched to a gene. The germline gives CDR1 MGHDK, CDR2 SYGVNS. The CDR3 here is CASSVRFGTGSGETQYF. The CDR3 DNA sequence: TGTGCCAGCAGTGTGCGCTTTGGGACAGGGAGTGGAGAGACCCAGTACTTC.

The chain employs TRBV5-6 and TRBJ2-7; D gene uncertain. Trimming cost V 4 bases and J 3 bases, with 11 bases left between them. The CDR3 contains 13 residues. CDR1 and CDR2 (germline): SGHDT, YYEEEE. CDR3 DNA: TGTGCCAGCAGCCCCCCGGACGTCTACGAGCAGTACTTC. This sequence encodes CASSPPDVYEQYF.

The chain employs TRBV25-1 and TRBJ1-2; TRBD1 agrees at 7 bases. V was clipped by 1 base and J by 4 bases; unmatched bases: 6. CDR3 length equals 15 residues. CDR1 and CDR2 (germline): MGHDK, SYGVNS. The CDR3 here is CASSESDRPFYGYTF. The CDR3 DNA reads as TGTGCCAGCAGTGAATCGGACAGGCCCTTCTATGGCTACACCTTC.

The chain employs TRBV3-1 and TRBJ1-6; no clear D. V was trimmed by 3 bases and J by 11 bases, leaving 14 bases between them. CDR1 is LGHDT and CDR2 is YNNKEL in the germline V gene (reference sequence). The CDR3 is 14 amino acids. DNA for the CDR3: TGTGCCAGCAGCCACGGAGGAATTTCTGCACCCCTCCACTTT. It codes for CASSHGGISAPLHF.

This sequence joins TRBV18 and TRBJ1-6; a possible D gene is TRBD1 (5 bases). The germline V and J ends were trimmed by 8 bases and 7 bases, with 18 bases remaining between them. CDR1 and CDR2 (germline): KGHSH, LQKENI. The CDR3 extends over 15 amino acids. DNA for the CDR3: TGTGCCAGCCAGCCCGGGGTCAGGGAAAATTCACCCCTCCACTTT. It codes for CASQPGVRENSPLHF.

This rearrangement joins TRBV5-6 to TRBJ2-7; tentative D call: TRBD1 (5 bases). The CDR3 covers 13 residues. With 4 bases removed from V and 6 bases from J, the gap between germline ends came to 14 bases. Germline values: CDR1 SGHDT, CDR2 YYEEEE. In DNA form, the CDR3 reads TGTGCCAGCAGCCCCACAAGGGGTCCCGAGCAGTACGTC. This sequence encodes CASSPTRGPEQYV.

The V gene is TRBV30, the J gene TRBJ1-2; 7 nucleotides agree with TRBD1. V was pared by 6 bases and J by 8 bases, with 9 bases of the junction left unmatched. The CDR3 loop spans 12 amino acids. Germline V gene sequence: CDR1 GTSNPN, CDR2 SVGIG (reference sequence). Here the CDR3 reads CACSRDRDGYTF. DNA of the CDR3: TGTGCCTGCAGCCGGGACAGAGACGGCTACACCTTC.

CDR3 sequence: CAWNRDRSTDTQYF. The DNA of the CDR3 is TGTGCCTGGAATCGGGACAGGTCCACAGATACGCAGTATTTT. V is TRBV30 and J is TRBJ2-3; 8 bases fit TRBD1. Germline CDR1 is GTSNPN and CDR2 is SVGIG (reference sequence). The CDR3 covers 14 residues. J gave up 2 bases and V 4 bases, and 5 bases lay outside the gene matches.

The gene calls are TRBV20-1 and TRBJ2-7; 7 bases are a match to TRBD1. This CDR3 is 12 amino acids long. Germline V CDR1 and CDR2: DFQATT, SNEGSKA (reference sequence). Losses at the gene ends were 5 bases for V and 4 bases for J; bases not matched to a gene: 5. CDR3 nucleotide sequence: TGCAGTGCTGACCGACAGGGATACGAGCAGTACTTC. It is translated as CSADRQGYEQYF.

The V gene is TRBV3-1, the J gene TRBJ2-1; possible D gene TRBD1, 6 bases. Germline V gene lookup returns CDR1 LGHDT and CDR2 YNNKEL (reference sequence). Trimming pared 3 bases from V and 10 bases from J, leaving 13 bases between. This CDR3 region has 13 residues. The CDR3 DNA reads as TGTGCCAGCAGCCAGCTCCCAGGGGTCGAGCAGTTCTTC. It encodes CASSQLPGVEQFF.

This rearrangement joins TRBV3-1 to TRBJ1-6; D is possibly TRBD1 (5 bases). V lost 2 bases and J 9 bases, leaving 11 bases between the germline ends. The CDR3 runs to 14 residues. Looked up from germline, CDR1 is LGHDT and CDR2 is YNNKEL (reference sequence). CDR3 region: CASSQRGLGSPLHF. In DNA, the CDR3 is TGTGCCAGCAGCCAACGGGGGTTAGGTTCACCCCTCCACTTT. Looking up the rest from reference TRBV3-1 and TRBJ1-6 gives the full variable domain: DTAVSQTPKYLVTQMGNDKSIKCEQNLGHDTMYWYKQDSKKFLKIMFSYNNKELIINETVPNRFSPKSPDKAHLNLHINSLELGDSAVYFCASSQRGLGSPLHFGNGTRLTVT.

This chain links TRBV3-1 with TRBJ2-4; possible D gene TRBD2, 5 bases. The germline V and J ends were trimmed by 5 bases and 3 bases, with 17 bases remaining between them. The CDR3 is made up of 16 amino acids. CDR1 and CDR2 from the germline V gene are LGHDT and YNNKEL (reference sequence). This CDR3 is CASSIDGVWSKNIQYF. The CDR3 DNA reads as TGTGCCAGCAGCATAGACGGGGTTTGGAGCAAAAACATTCAGTACTTC.

The V gene is TRBV30, the J gene TRBJ2-7; D perhaps matches TRBD1 (5 bases). This CDR3 has 11 amino acids. Trimming stripped 6 bases from V and 2 bases from J, with 8 bases between. Germline-derived CDR1 and CDR2 are GTSNPN and SVGIG (reference sequence). In DNA, the CDR3 is TGTGCCTGCGACAGAACCTACGAGCAGTACTTC. As protein: CACDRTYEQYF.

This clonotype was observed a handful of times. The rearrangement joins TRBV20-1 to TRBJ2-5; D perhaps matches TRBD1 (6 bases). The CDR3 is made up of 13 amino acids. Deletions cut 1 base from V and 4 bases from J, with 10 bases between. CDR1 and CDR2 from the germline V gene are DFQATT and SNEGSKA (reference sequence). The CDR3 bases are TGCAGTGCTAGAGCCCCCAGGGGAGAGACCCAGTACTTC. Translated: CSARAPRGETQYF.

The gene calls are TRBV10-3 and TRBJ1-2; 11 nucleotides agree with TRBD1. From germline, CDR1 is ENHRY and CDR2 SYGVKD. With V trimmed by 3 bases and J by 7 bases, 7 bases remained unmatched. The CDR3 has 15 residues. The CDR3 nucleotides are TGTGCCATCAGTGACAACGGACAGGGGGCCCGTGGCTACACCTTC. Protein: CAISDNGQGARGYTF.

This rearrangement joins TRBV30 to TRBJ1-5, with no clear D. V was clipped by 0 bases and J by 7 bases, with 16 bases between them. This CDR3 has 15 residues. Germline V CDR1 and CDR2: GTSNPN, SVGIG (reference sequence). The CDR3 nucleotides read TGTGCCTGGAGTGTACAGTATCAACTAGGACAGCCCCAGCATTTT. Translated: CAWSVQYQLGQPQHF.

The chain recombines TRBV27 with TRBJ2-7; D is perhaps TRBD2 (5 bases). The CDR3 length is 12 residues. V gave up 7 bases and J gave up 7 bases, with 14 bases separating them. The V gene's germline CDR1 is MNHEY and CDR2 SMNVEV (reference sequence). CDR3 loop: CASTSTSGEQYV. As DNA, the CDR3 is TGTGCCAGCACCTCGACCTCGGGGGAGCAGTACGTC.